This TCR beta chain appears in the sequencing data of a study of shared clonotypes between healthy human individuals. CDR1 and CDR2 (germline): SGHRS, YFSETQ. The ends lost 0 bases at V and 2 bases at J; junction bases unmatched: 5. This CDR3 has 16 residues. Sequencing was performed with immunoSEQ multiplex PCR; in TCRdb, only in-frame clones are kept and a portion is missing. The table shows around 700,000 clones, with approximately 73% occurring only once. Sample: memory CD4+ T cells sorted from blood. Specified subset: CD45RA-negative fraction. The sequence was collected from a woman aged 25 to 39 in good health. The chain carries TRBV5-1 and TRBJ2-5; TRBD1 agrees at 9 bases. This chain's CDR3 is CASSLGATGGQETQYF. The CDR3 DNA follows: TGCGCCAGCAGCTTGGGGGCGACAGGGGGTCAAGAGACCCAGTACTTC.